This passage covers 9 T cell receptor beta chains from one sample sequenced in a study of blood T cell repertoires in COVID-19. Libraries were prepared by immunoSEQ multiplex PCR; TCRdb keeps only in-frame clonotypes and omits some of them. The sample lists 250,000 to 300,000 clones, 85% to 90% seen once, with more than 10% in the top ten. Sequences were obtained from peripheral blood. Receptor source: a woman younger than 45 with COVID-19, enrolled during active disease.

The chain uses TRBV7-8 and TRBJ1-5; perhaps TRBD1 as D (6 bases). The CDR3 runs 14 residues. Germline V gene sequence: CDR1 SGHVS, CDR2 FQNEAQ. V was shortened by 8 bases and J by 7 bases, with 18 bases between the two germline ends. The CDR3 nucleotides are TGTGCCAGCTCCCCTAGGGGGGGCGGCCAGCCCCAGCATTTT. Protein product: CASSPRGGGQPQHF. The full variable domain, with the rest looked up from reference TRBV7-8 and TRBJ1-5, is GAGVSQSPRYKVAKRGQDVALRCDPISGHVSLFWYQQALGQGPEFLTYFQNEAQLDKSGLPSDRFFAERPEGSVSTLKIQRTQQEDSAVYLCASSPRGGGQPQHFGDGTRLSIL.

This clone occurred a few times. This chain uses TRBV10-1 with TRBJ1-1; 10 positions match TRBD1. Losses at the gene ends were 7 bases for V and 5 bases for J; bases not matched to a gene: 4. Germline CDR1 is WNHNN and CDR2 is SYGVQD (reference sequence). The CDR3 extends over 13 amino acids. In nucleotides, the CDR3 is TGCGCCAGCACCCGGGACAGGGGAACTGAAGCTTTCTTT. Its translation is CASTRDRGTEAFF.

The chain carries TRBV7-9 and TRBJ1-2; D remains unclear. CDR1 and CDR2 from the germline V gene are SEHNR and FQNEAQ (reference sequence). The CDR3 sequence is 13 residues long. V was clipped by 5 bases and J by 6 bases, with 13 bases between them. The CDR3 DNA is TGTGCCAGCAGCCACGAGGCCGGGGATGGCTACACCTTC. Its translation is CASSHEAGDGYTF. Variable domain in full (rest from reference TRBV7-9 and TRBJ1-2): DTGVSQNPRHKITKRGQNVTFRCDPISEHNRLYWYRQTLGQGPEFLTYFQNEAQLEKSRLLSDRFSAERPKGSFSTLEIQRTEQGDSAMYLCASSHEAGDGYTFGSGTRLTVV.

This clone came up a few times. The V and J genes are TRBV7-9 and TRBJ1-1; possible D gene TRBD1, 6 bases. Germline CDR1 is SEHNR and CDR2 is FQNEAQ (reference sequence). V was cut by 1 base and J by 7 bases, with 10 bases left in between. The CDR3 covers 13 residues. The CDR3 coding sequence is TGTGCCAGCAGCTTAGGGACAGACATTGAAGCTTTCTTT. It encodes CASSLGTDIEAFF.

This clone was seen many times. The chain has TRBV5-1 and TRBJ2-7; 11 nucleotides line up with TRBD2. The ends lost 8 bases at V and 1 base at J; junction bases unmatched: 5. This CDR3 is 14 amino acids long. Germline V CDR1 and CDR2: SGHRS, YFSETQ. The CDR3 DNA reads as TGCGCCAGTGGGCTAGCGGGGGGTTCCTACGAGCAGTACTTC. Translation: CASGLAGGSYEQYF. The full variable domain, its missing parts supplied by reference TRBV5-1 and TRBJ2-7, is KAGVTQTPRYLIKTRGQQVTLSCSPISGHRSVSWYQQTPGQGLQFLFEYFSETQRNKGNFPGRFSGRQFSNSRSEMNVSTLELGDSALYLCASGLAGGSYEQYFGPGTRLTVT.

This chain links TRBV6-5 with TRBJ1-2, with a tentative D call TRBD1 (5 bases). The CDR3 extends over 13 amino acids. Germline V gives CDR1 MNHEY, CDR2 SVGAGI. V lost 6 bases to trimming and J lost 4 bases, with 12 bases between them. CDR3 nucleotides: TGTGCCAGCAGACCTGGGGCGAGCTATGGCTACACCTTC. This sequence encodes CASRPGASYGYTF.

The chain links TRBV5-4 to TRBJ2-3; 7 positions agree with TRBD1. The CDR3 is made up of 14 amino acids. Germline values: CDR1 SGHNT, CDR2 YYREEE (reference sequence). The junction had 7 bases not matched to a gene; V was cut back by 3 bases and J by 6 bases. The CDR3 nucleotides are TGTGCCAGCAGCTCAACGACAGGGACGGATACGCAGTATTTT. Protein product: CASSSTTGTDTQYF.

CDR3 in DNA: TGTGCCAGCAGTTACGCCTGGGGGGGCGACGACTATGGCTACACCTTC. Translating it yields CASSYAWGGDDYGYTF. The genes are TRBV6-6 and TRBJ1-2, with D possibly matching TRBD1 (6 bases). V dropped 2 bases and J dropped 3 bases, with 16 bases sitting between them. Germline V gives CDR1 MNHNY, CDR2 SVGAGI (reference sequence). CDR3 length equals 16 residues.

This clone was observed a single time. The V and J genes are TRBV10-3 and TRBJ1-2, with D maybe TRBD1 (5 bases). Between the trimmed V and J ends, which lost 6 bases and 0 bases, there was a span of 8 bases. Germline CDR1 reads ENHRY; CDR2 reads SYGVKD. The CDR3 has 13 amino acids. The CDR3 sequence is CAISRTPNYGYTF. The CDR3 DNA follows: TGTGCCATCAGCCGGACACCTAACTATGGCTACACCTTC.